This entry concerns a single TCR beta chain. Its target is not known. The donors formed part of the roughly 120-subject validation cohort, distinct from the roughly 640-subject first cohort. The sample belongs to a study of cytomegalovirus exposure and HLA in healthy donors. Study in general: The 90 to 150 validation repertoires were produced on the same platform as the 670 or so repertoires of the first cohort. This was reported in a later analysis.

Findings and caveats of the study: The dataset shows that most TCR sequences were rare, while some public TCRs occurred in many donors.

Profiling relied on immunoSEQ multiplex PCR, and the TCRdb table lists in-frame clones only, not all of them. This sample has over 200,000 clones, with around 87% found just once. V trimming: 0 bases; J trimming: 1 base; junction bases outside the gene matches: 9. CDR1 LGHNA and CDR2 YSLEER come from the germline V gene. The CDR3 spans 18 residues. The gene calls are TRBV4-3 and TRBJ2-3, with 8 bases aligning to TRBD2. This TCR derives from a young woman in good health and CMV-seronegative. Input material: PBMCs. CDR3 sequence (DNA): TGCGCCAGCAGCCAAGATCTCCTAGCGGGCCCCCGCACAGATACGCAGTATTTT. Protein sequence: CASSQDLLAGPRTDTQYF.